Detailed here is one T cell receptor beta chain. Its antigen is still unknown. The data stem from a study of cytomegalovirus exposure and HLA in healthy donors. Trimming shortened V by 4 bases and J by 7 bases, and 20 bases separated the two germline ends. Germline V gene lookup returns CDR1 MGHDK and CDR2 SYGVNS. This CDR3 has 15 amino acids. Both 60 Vbeta primers and 13 Jbeta primers went into the PCR. Clones were read by immunoSEQ multiplex PCR, and TCRdb kept only the in-frame ones, dropping some. The sample comprises some 150,000 clones, 60% to 80% of which are singletons, and around 1.7% rests with the top ten. Findings and limits, study-wide: As was reported, the HLA-A and HLA-B alleles of most subjects were accurately predicted from TCR beta sequences. Associated with cytomegalovirus, according to the listing, were some 150 TCR beta chains. Rates of TCR association differed by HLA locus in a later analysis, with DRB1 highest and HLA-C lowest. An analysis that was carried out later associated 16,000 or so TCR beta sequences with HLA alleles at 0.05 false discovery rate.

This sequence joins TRBV25-1 and TRBJ2-7; a weak D match, TRBD2 (7 bases). The sequenced material came from PBMCs. The clonotype was recovered from a woman in her 30s in good health and CMV-seronegative. CDR3: CASSVQGRGGEEQYF. The DNA for the CDR3 is TGTGCCAGCAGTGTACAGGGCCGAGGGGGGGAAGAGCAGTACTTC.